A selection of T cell receptor beta chains follows, all from one sample in a study of spatial heterogeneity in lung cancer. Each CDR3 protein gets one entry after TCRdb re-called the 5' RACE reads with MiXCR. The table records fewer than 25,000 distinct CDR3 sequences, roughly 9.7% of them present only once. The sequenced sample was PBMCs, obtained at follow-up. These receptors were taken from a male donor with early-stage non-small cell lung cancer. The CDR3 runs from the conserved cysteine through the conserved F or W. A D gene is named only where the DNA matches it firmly. The size entry is marked missing in some rows and otherwise reads once, few, many or a size class.

size	V	D	J	DNA	CDR3
many	TRBV4-2	TRBD1	TRBJ2-7	TGTGCCAGCAGCCGCAGACTCTCGGGACAGGGTTTCGACGAGCAGTACTTC	CASSRRLSGQGFDEQYF
many	TRBV5-1	TRBD1	TRBJ1-1	TGCGCCAGCAGCCGGGACAGCCTCGAAAACACTGAAGCTTTCTTT	CASSRDSLENTEAFF
-	TRBV29-1	TRBD1	TRBJ1-4	TGCAGCGTCGCCCAGGGGGGATTTAATGAAAAACTGTTTTTT	CSVAQGGFNEKLFF
many	TRBV7-2	-	TRBJ2-7	TGTGCCAGCAGCCCTGACTGGGGAGAGCAGTACTTC	CASSPDWGEQYF
many	TRBV2	-	TRBJ1-2	TGTGCCAGCAGTGATACAGGGTATGGCTACACCTTC	CASSDTGYGYTF
few	TRBV29-1	-	TRBJ1-1	TGCAGCGCCTCGACGGGGTCTCCGAACACTGAAGCTTTCTTT	CSASTGSPNTEAFF
few	TRBV4-2	TRBD1	TRBJ1-6	TGTGCCAGCAGCCAAGAGACAGGGGTTGCCTATAATTCACCCCTCCACTTT	CASSQETGVAYNSPLHF
medium-sized	TRBV6-6	-	TRBJ1-5	TGTGCCAGCAGTTACTCGACCATCCGGAGGGGGCCCCAGCATTTT	CASSYSTIRRGPQHF
few	TRBV6-6	TRBD1	TRBJ1-2	TGTGCCACCAGCTTACAGGGGACAGAGGGCTACACCTTC	CATSLQGTEGYTF
few	TRBV5-1	-	TRBJ2-2	TGCGCCAGCAGCTTGTCACAGAACACCGGGGAGCTGTTTTTT	CASSLSQNTGELFF
many	TRBV20-1	TRBD1	TRBJ2-3	TGCAGTGCTCAGCCCCCGCCGGACAGGGGAGGGGGCACAGATACGCAGTATTTT	CSAQPPPDRGGGTDTQYF
many	TRBV15	-	TRBJ2-3	TGTGCCACCAGCAATGCCGCGAGGGATACGCAGTATTTT	CATSNAARDTQYF
medium-sized	TRBV7-8	-	TRBJ2-4	TGTGCCAGCAGCTTAGCGCGGAGGGTCAGTGGTTCCAAAAACATTCAGTACTTC	CASSLARRVSGSKNIQYF
-	TRBV28	-	TRBJ1-2	TGTGCCAGCAGTTTCGCCGGGACTTCAACAGCTATGGGCTACACCTTC	CASSFAGTSTAMGYTF
-	TRBV5-1	-	TRBJ1-2	TGCGCCAGCAGCTACCCGGGCCTAGGACGGGGCTACACCTTC	CASSYPGLGRGYTF
-	TRBV12-3/TRBV12-4	-	TRBJ1-1	TGTGCCAGCAGTCTAGGGGAGGGCACTGAAGCTTTCTTT	CASSLGEGTEAFF
many	TRBV7-6	TRBD2	TRBJ2-1	TGTGCCAGCAGCACCGGGGGGGCCTACAATGAGCAGTTCTTC	CASSTGGAYNEQFF
-	TRBV4-2	-	TRBJ2-2	TGTGCCAGCAGACTGGGGGGGCCCCCCGGGGAGCTGTTTTTT	CASRLGGPPGELFF
-	TRBV7-9	-	TRBJ2-1	TGTGCCAGCAGCTTAGAAGGGGCTAGTAATGAGCAGTTCTTC	CASSLEGASNEQFF
many	TRBV5-4	-	TRBJ2-3	TGTGCCAGCAGCTTGGGTGACATCCCGGGGGATACGCAGTATTTT	CASSLGDIPGDTQYF
-	TRBV20-1	-	TRBJ2-7	TGCAGTGCTTACAACCTCCCCCCCTACGAGCAGTACTTC	CSAYNLPPYEQYF
many	TRBV3-1	-	TRBJ2-7	TGTGCCAGCAGCGCTGATTACCCCTACGAGCAGTACTTC	CASSADYPYEQYF
many	TRBV6-2/TRBV6-3	-	TRBJ2-1	TGTGCCAGCACCCAGAACGGGGACTACAATGAGCAGTTCTTC	CASTQNGDYNEQFF
-	TRBV2	TRBD1	TRBJ1-2	TGTGCCACTCGGGAGGGGGCCTTCTTCGGCTACACCTTC	CATREGAFFGYTF
many	TRBV11-2	TRBD2	TRBJ2-7	TGTGCCAGCAGCATAGGGAGGGTCTACGAGCAGTACTTC	CASSIGRVYEQYF